One sample yielded the 12 T cell receptor beta chains listed below, sequenced in a study of shared clonotypes between healthy human individuals. Only in-frame clones appear in the TCRdb table, and some are missing; sequencing was by immunoSEQ multiplex PCR. The repertoire holds roughly 760,000 clones, with about 74% as singletons. Sequencing was done on a sample of memory CD4+ T cells sorted from blood. Subset reported: CD45RA-negative fraction. The receptors come from a woman in her twenties or thirties in good health.

The chain is built from TRBV18 and TRBJ1-2; D is uncertain. CDR1 and CDR2 from the germline V gene are KGHSH and LQKENI. The CDR3 runs 14 residues. The ends were cut back, 3 bases at V and 0 bases at J, with 8 bases in the middle. The CDR3 region is CASSPQEANYGYTF. DNA for the CDR3: TGTGCCAGCTCACCCCAGGAAGCTAACTATGGCTACACCTTC.

The CDR3 region is CASSLKDRSPYGYTF. CDR3 DNA sequence: TGTGCCAGCAGCTTAAAAGACCGGTCACCCTATGGCTACACCTTC. The rearrangement links TRBV7-2 to TRBJ1-2; no clear D. V lost 2 bases and J 4 bases, leaving 14 bases between the germline ends. The CDR3 length is 15 residues. CDR1 and CDR2 from the germline V gene are SGHTA and FQGNSA.

The CDR3 is CARPPGLAGEGSYEQYF. CDR3 coding DNA: TGTGCCAGGCCGCCGGGACTAGCGGGAGAGGGGTCCTACGAGCAGTACTTC. The chain uses TRBV19 and TRBJ2-7, with 14 bases that match TRBD2. There are 17 residues in the CDR3. After removal of 9 bases from V and 1 base from J, the junction contained 11 bases not matched to a gene. Germline V CDR1 and CDR2: LNHDA, SQIVND (reference sequence).

In regard to this clone: A much larger clone lies one base from this, so it may be a read error. The same CDR3 also results from other DNA sequences found in this sample. Here the CDR3 reads CASSTYTDTQYF. The DNA of the CDR3 is TGTGCCAGCAGCACCTACACGGATACGCAGTATTTT. The rearrangement uses TRBV7-2 and TRBJ2-3; no definite D call. V gave up 5 bases and J gave up 6 bases, with 9 bases separating them. Germline V lookup: CDR1 SGHTA, CDR2 FQGNSA. The CDR3 totals 12 residues.

V usage is TRBV14 and J usage is TRBJ1-1, with TRBD1 matching over 7 bases. Germline V lookup: CDR1 SGHDN, CDR2 FVKESK. The ends lost 4 bases at V and 0 bases at J; junction bases unmatched: 11. This CDR3 contains 17 residues. The DNA of the CDR3 is TGTGCCAGCAGCCCGAAAGGGGGCAGCGGGATGAACACTGAAGCTTTCTTT. It is translated as CASSPKGGSGMNTEAFF. The variable domain in full, with the rest retrieved from reference TRBV14 and TRBJ1-1, is EAGVTQFPSHSVIEKGQTVTLRCDPISGHDNLYWYRRVMGKEIKFLLHFVKESKQDESGMPNNRFLAERTGGTYSTLKVQPAELEDSGVYFCASSPKGGSGMNTEAFFGQGTRLTVV.

In this sample, this clone turned up once. The rearrangement joins TRBV7-9 to TRBJ2-7, with 9 bases matching TRBD1. Germline values: CDR1 SEHNR, CDR2 FQNEAQ (reference sequence). CDR3 size: 15 residues. The V segment lost 5 bases and the J segment 4 bases; nucleotides outside the gene matches: 9. CDR3 in DNA: TGTGCCAGCAGCCGAGCGGGACAGGGAAGGTACGAGCAGTACTTC. The encoded protein is CASSRAGQGRYEQYF.

The chain couples TRBV28 to TRBJ2-5, with no clear D. Germline V CDR1 and CDR2: MDHEN, SYDVKM. Trimming removed 8 bases from V and 0 bases from J, with 10 bases in between. This CDR3 contains 13 residues. The CDR3: CASCGVDQETQYF. DNA for the CDR3: TGTGCCAGCTGTGGCGTAGACCAAGAGACCCAGTACTTC.

At least ten counts were recorded for this clone. The sample contains more than one DNA sequence encoding this CDR3. The rearrangement uses TRBV6-6 and TRBJ2-5; D is ambiguous. CDR1 is MNHNY and CDR2 is SVGAGI in the germline V gene (reference sequence). V shed 3 bases and J shed 5 bases, with 4 bases lying between them. The CDR3 length is 11 residues. The CDR3 sequence is CASSYGETQYF. CDR3 nucleotides: TGTGCCAGCAGTTATGGTGAGACCCAGTACTTC.

This clone turned up a few times. The chain uses TRBV7-3 and TRBJ2-1; 8 bases are a match to TRBD1. From germline, CDR1 is SGHTA and CDR2 FQGTGA. The CDR3 consists of 15 residues. The J segment lost 8 bases and the V segment lost 5 bases, leaving 11 bases of the junction unmatched. CDR3 coding DNA: TGTGCCAGCAGCCGACAGACAGGGGTGGGCCATGAGCAGTTCTTC. It codes for CASSRQTGVGHEQFF.

The CDR3 reads CASSQKGTGNYEQYF. DNA for the CDR3: TGTGCCAGCAGCCAAAAGGGTACAGGGAACTACGAGCAGTACTTC. This chain joins TRBV7-2 and TRBJ2-7; D is perhaps TRBD1 (6 bases). Trimming left V 5 bases short and J 3 bases short, with 17 bases between. This CDR3 spans 15 amino acids. Germline V gene lookup returns CDR1 SGHTA and CDR2 FQGNSA.

The V and J genes are TRBV5-5 and TRBJ2-7, with D hard to call. The ends were cut back, 2 bases at V and 5 bases at J, with 11 bases in the middle. Looked up from germline, CDR1 is SGHKS and CDR2 is YYEKEE (reference sequence). The CDR3 runs 13 residues. CDR3 DNA: TGTGCCAGCAGCTTAGTACCCTCGGACGAGCAGTACTTC. Protein sequence: CASSLVPSDEQYF.

CDR3 loop: CASGRDGSYEQYF. Here the CDR3 DNA reads TGTGCCAGCGGACGGGACGGCTCCTACGAGCAGTACTTC. The V and J genes are TRBV28 and TRBJ2-7; D is tentatively TRBD1 or TRBD2 (5 bases each). Germline V lookup: CDR1 MDHEN, CDR2 SYDVKM. The V gene lost 8 bases and the J gene lost 0 bases, with 11 bases spanning the gap. This CDR3 has 13 amino acids.